This T cell receptor (beta chain) was captured by sequencing in a study of long-term antiretroviral therapy in people with HIV. Points from the study as a whole: Diversity measured after ART increased yet remained under transplant donor controls. Pre-ART clonal expansions dominated every time point's repertoire. ART adherence, viral resistance and therapy changes were not recorded.

The length of the CDR3 is 12 residues. Germline CDR1 reads SNHLY; CDR2 reads FYNNEI. Between the trimmed V and J ends, which lost 8 bases and 2 bases, there was a span of 10 bases. Sequencing relied on immunoSEQ assay v3.0, run at survey level. Profiling relied on immunoSEQ multiplex PCR, and the TCRdb table lists in-frame clones only, not all of them. The sample consists of 26,000 or so clones, approximately 90% of them appearing once. This clone was seen only a few times. What it binds is unknown. The material sequenced was unsorted PBMCs, taken 0.5 years after starting antiretroviral therapy. The TCR originated in a woman aged 18-29 years with HIV. V is TRBV2 and J is TRBJ2-7, with D maybe TRBD1 (6 bases). Here the CDR3 reads CASRDRTYEQYF. Written as DNA, the CDR3 is TGTGCCAGCCGCGACAGGACCTACGAGCAGTACTTC.